This TCR beta chain was sequenced for a study of shared clonotypes between healthy human individuals. Background on the study: With ages of 18 to 49, the donors were a couple of women and three men. Whole-study findings and limits: Naive CD4 clonotypes overlapped across a few donors at 4.5% to 5.5%.

To note about this clone: Its antigen is unidentified.

TCRdb's copy holds only in-frame clones and misses some; the assay was immunoSEQ multiplex PCR. The sample lists around 2.1 million clones, 93% occurring once. Germline V gene sequence: CDR1 MGHRA, CDR2 YSYEKL. The CDR3 totals 15 residues. Losses at the gene ends were 4 bases for V and 3 bases for J; bases not matched to a gene: 7. CD45RO-negative, CCR7-positively selected cells formed the naive CD8 fraction, excluding terminally differentiated effector memory CD45RA+ cells. The sequence was obtained from a man younger than 35 in good health. Some clones in this sample may be carry-over from other donors' samples. The sample comprised naive CD8+ T cells from PBMCs. V and J are TRBV4-1 and TRBJ2-7; 9 bases agree with TRBD1. The DNA of the CDR3 is TGCGCCAGCAGCCTATCCGGGACAGGGTACTACGAGCAGTACTTC. Its protein product is CASSLSGTGYYEQYF.